What follows are 25 T cell receptor beta chains derived from one specimen sequenced in a study of control samples from healthy donors and cancer patients. The protocol was immunoSEQ multiplex PCR, while the TCRdb copy is restricted to in-frame clones and leaves out a portion. This table has approximately 160,000 clones, 85% to 95% appearing once. The specimen was blood. Every receptor here comes from a woman younger than 35 in good health.

The V call is TRBV11-2, the J call TRBJ1-6, with D maybe TRBD1 (6 bases). V lost 5 bases, J lost 4 bases, and 12 bases lay in between. This CDR3 region has 15 residues. CDR1 SGHAT and CDR2 FQNNGV come from the germline V gene. The CDR3 reads CASSPRGDYNSPLHF. The CDR3 DNA sequence: TGTGCCAGCAGCCCGAGGGGGGATTATAATTCACCCCTCCACTTT. The full variable domain, with the rest looked up from reference TRBV11-2 and TRBJ1-6, is EAGVAQSPRYKIIEKRQSVAFWCNPISGHATLYWYQQILGQGPKLLIQFQNNGVVDDSQLPKDRFSAERLKGVDSTLKIQPAKLEDSAVYLCASSPRGDYNSPLHFGNGTRLTVT.

This chain joins TRBV7-8 and TRBJ2-7, with D hard to call. Between the trimmed V and J ends, which lost 5 bases and 1 base, there was a span of 18 bases. CDR1 and CDR2 from the germline V gene are SGHVS and FQNEAQ. There are 16 residues in the CDR3. CDR3 residues: CASSPWTANLSYEQYF. CDR3 DNA sequence: TGTGCCAGCAGCCCCTGGACGGCGAATTTATCCTACGAGCAGTACTTC.

This chain uses TRBV7-3 with TRBJ1-1; D is unresolved. Germline values: CDR1 SGHTA, CDR2 FQGTGA. Trimming removed 2 bases from V and 2 bases from J, with 9 bases in between. The CDR3 is made up of 14 amino acids. The chain's CDR3 is CASSLGAANTEAFF. The CDR3 DNA reads as TGTGCCAGCAGCTTAGGCGCAGCCAACACTGAAGCTTTCTTT. Based on the CDR3 plus reference TRBV7-3 and TRBJ1-1, the full variable domain is GAGVSQTPSNKVTEKGKYVELRCDPISGHTALYWYRQSLGQGPEFLIYFQGTGAADDSGLPNDRFFAVRPEGSVSTLKIQRTERGDSAVYLCASSLGAANTEAFFGQGTRLTVV.

The rearrangement uses TRBV11-1 and TRBJ1-6; 9 bases map to TRBD1. Germline V gene lookup returns CDR1 SGHAT and CDR2 FQDESV (reference sequence). V lost 5 bases, J lost 7 bases, and 6 bases stayed unmatched. The CDR3 is 15 amino acids. CDR3 DNA sequence: TGTGCCAGCAGCCGTAGCGGGACAGGGAATTCACCCCTCCACTTT. Its protein product is CASSRSGTGNSPLHF.

This sequence joins TRBV15 and TRBJ1-5, with no clear D. Germline-derived CDR1 and CDR2 are LNHNV and YYDKDF (reference sequence). Trimming stripped 1 base from V and 4 bases from J, with 5 bases between. The CDR3 covers 13 residues. This chain's CDR3 is CATSRGTNQPQHF. CDR3 DNA: TGTGCCACCAGCAGAGGGACGAATCAGCCCCAGCATTTT.

The chain combines TRBV5-1 with TRBJ2-5, with D possibly called TRBD1 or TRBD2 (6 bases each). The CDR3 runs to 14 residues. The germline V gene has CDR1 SGHRS and CDR2 YFSETQ. The germline V and J ends were trimmed by 4 bases and 3 bases, with 13 bases remaining between them. The DNA for the CDR3 is TGCGCCAGCAGCCTTAGGGGGGTTGAAGAGACCCAGTACTTC. Translated, it gives CASSLRGVEETQYF.

V and J are TRBV7-9 and TRBJ1-1, with D unresolved. Trimming stripped 3 bases from V and 3 bases from J, with 2 bases between. The CDR3 covers 11 residues. Germline CDR1 SEHNR, CDR2 FQNEAQ (reference sequence). Here the CDR3 DNA reads TGTGCCAGCAGCTTTGACACTGAAGCTTTCTTT. This translates into CASSFDTEAFF.

The CDR3 nucleotides read TGTGCCAGCAGTTTAGCGGGAGCTGAGCAGTTCTTC. Translated: CASSLAGAEQFF. The V call is TRBV28, the J call TRBJ2-1; 7 bases agree with TRBD2. V gave up 2 bases and J gave up 9 bases; unmatched junction bases: 1. The CDR3 consists of 12 residues. Germline CDR1 is MDHEN and CDR2 is SYDVKM.

The chain couples TRBV3-1 (or the pseudogene TRBV3-2) to TRBJ1-4; D may be TRBD1 (5 bases). V lost 3 bases, J lost 5 bases, and 7 bases lay in between. The CDR3 sequence is 13 residues long. Germline CDR1 reads LGHDT; CDR2 reads YNNKEL (reference sequence). The CDR3: CASSQGPNEKLFF. The CDR3, as DNA: TGTGCCAGCAGCCAGGGGCCCAATGAAAAACTGTTTTTT.

The gene calls are TRBV27 and TRBJ1-5; 11 bases are shared with TRBD1. The germline V gene has CDR1 MNHEY and CDR2 SMNVEV (reference sequence). With V trimmed by 4 bases and J by 0 bases, 8 bases remained unmatched. CDR3 length equals 18 residues. The CDR3 spells CASSSGTGGPYSNQPQHF. DNA for the CDR3: TGTGCCAGCAGTTCCGGGACAGGGGGACCCTATAGCAATCAGCCCCAGCATTTT.

The chain has TRBV9 and TRBJ2-3; 7 nucleotides line up with TRBD2. The CDR3 is 16 residues long. Germline V CDR1 and CDR2: SGDLS, YYNGEE. Unmatched junction bases numbered 5, after V lost 0 bases and J lost 1 base. The CDR3 is CASSVARSGGTDTQYF. CDR3 DNA: TGTGCCAGCAGCGTAGCTAGGAGCGGGGGCACAGATACGCAGTATTTT.

The V gene is TRBV7-2, the J gene TRBJ2-4; 7 nucleotides line up with TRBD2. This CDR3 comprises 17 residues. The germline gives CDR1 SGHTA, CDR2 FQGNSA. V shed 5 bases and J 2 bases; nucleotides not matched to a gene: 12. CDR3: CASSPAWEGVTKNIQYF. Written as DNA, the CDR3 is TGTGCCAGCAGCCCCGCCTGGGAGGGAGTTACCAAAAACATTCAGTACTTC.

The chain joins TRBV1 to TRBJ2-1; TRBD2, the D gene given by the table, was not confirmed from the DNA. TRBV1 is assigned pseudogene status. The CDR3 is made up of 10 amino acids. As DNA, the CDR3 is TGCGGAGGCAGAAGAAATGAGCAGTTCTTC. Translated: CGGRRNEQFF.

This clone was detected a few times. The genes are TRBV5-1 and TRBJ1-6; no clear D. The CDR3 is 13 residues long. V was shortened by 0 bases and J by 7 bases, with 5 bases between the two germline ends. Per germline, CDR1 SGHRS and CDR2 YFSETQ. CDR3 DNA sequence: TGCGCCAGCAGCTTGGAGTTAAATTCACCCCTCCACTTT. Its translation is CASSLELNSPLHF.

This rearrangement joins TRBV5-4 to TRBJ1-2, with a tentative D call TRBD1 (5 bases). From germline, CDR1 is SGHNT and CDR2 YYREEE (reference sequence). This CDR3 region has 15 residues. V was shortened by 4 bases and J by 4 bases, with 17 bases between the two germline ends. The CDR3 region has the DNA TGTGCCAGCAGCCAAGAGGCAGGGAAGCTCTATGGCTACACCTTC. This translates into CASSQEAGKLYGYTF.

The chain carries TRBV6-1 and TRBJ1-3, with 8 bases that match TRBD1. CDR3 length: 17 amino acids. From germline, CDR1 is MNHNS and CDR2 SASEGT. The V segment lost 4 bases and the J segment 0 bases; nucleotides outside the gene matches: 8. CDR3 protein: CASSGRDRKISGNTIYF. As DNA, the CDR3 is TGTGCCAGCAGTGGCCGGGACAGGAAAATCTCTGGAAACACCATATATTTT.

The V call is TRBV27, the J call TRBJ1-5; no reliable D call. V was cut by 5 bases and J by 6 bases, with 11 bases left in between. The CDR3 consists of 13 residues. Per the germline V gene, CDR1 is MNHEY and CDR2 is SMNVEV (reference sequence). The CDR3 DNA sequence: TGTGCCAGCAGTCTTCATGTGGGTCAGCCCCAGCATTTT. Its protein product is CASSLHVGQPQHF.

In DNA, the CDR3 is TGTGCCAGCAGTTTATCGCCCCTCAACGGGGAGACCCAGTACTTC. It specifies CASSLSPLNGETQYF. The chain links TRBV27 to TRBJ2-5, with D unclear. V shed 0 bases and J shed 5 bases, with 13 bases lying between them. The CDR3 contains 15 residues. Per the germline V gene, CDR1 is MNHEY and CDR2 is SMNVEV (reference sequence).

The genes are TRBV5-1 and TRBJ1-4, with no clear D. Trimming left V 3 bases short and J 10 bases short, with 16 bases between. Germline V lookup: CDR1 SGHRS, CDR2 YFSETQ. This CDR3 has 14 amino acids. The CDR3 here is CASSSGDGGGKLFF. CDR3 sequence (DNA): TGCGCCAGCAGCTCTGGTGATGGAGGTGGAAAACTGTTTTTT.

This rearrangement joins TRBV28 to TRBJ1-4; D call uncertain. The germline V gene has CDR1 MDHEN and CDR2 SYDVKM. V gave up 6 bases and J gave up 6 bases, with 14 bases separating them. The CDR3 loop spans 14 amino acids. CDR3 sequence reads: CASSPRGLDEKLFF. CDR3 coding DNA: TGTGCCAGCAGCCCACGAGGGTTAGATGAAAAACTGTTTTTT.

This chain joins TRBV18 and TRBJ1-5, with D possibly TRBD1 on 5 matching bases. Trimming took off 0 bases at V and 10 bases at J, with 13 bases between the two ends. In germline, CDR1 is KGHSH, CDR2 LQKENI. CDR3 size: 14 residues. CDR3: CASSPPGGTSPQHF. CDR3 nucleotides: TGTGCCAGCTCACCACCGGGGGGAACTAGCCCCCAGCATTTT.

The chain recombines TRBV7-2 with TRBJ2-1, with D perhaps matching TRBD1 or TRBD2 (6 bases each). CDR1 is SGHTA and CDR2 is FQGNSA in the germline V gene. CDR3 length: 14 amino acids. V was pared by 5 bases and J by 6 bases, with 14 bases between. The CDR3 region has the DNA TGTGCCAGCAGCCTTTGGGGGGCGGTCAATGAGCAGTTCTTC. This codes for CASSLWGAVNEQFF.

The chain joins TRBV6-4 to TRBJ2-2; the D is unclear. The CDR3 loop spans 16 amino acids. Trimming left V 5 bases short and J 4 bases short, with 17 bases between. Germline CDR1 and CDR2: MRHNA and SNTAGT. The CDR3 DNA reads as TGTGCCAGCAGTCGCGGACGGGTTGAATTCACCGGGGAGCTGTTTTTT. Translation gives CASSRGRVEFTGELFF.

The J gene is TRBJ2-2, the V gene TRBV5-4; D tentatively fits TRBD1 or TRBD2 (5 bases each). The CDR3 contains 18 residues. Trimming removed 3 bases at V and 0 bases at J, with 18 bases between. Germline values: CDR1 SGHNT, CDR2 YYREEE (reference sequence). The CDR3 loop is CASSSGTGLLTNTGELFF. As DNA, the CDR3 is TGTGCCAGCAGCTCAGGGACGGGATTGCTGACGAACACCGGGGAGCTGTTTTTT.

The chain combines TRBV28 with TRBJ1-2; D remains ambiguous. V was pared by 11 bases and J by 1 base, with 8 bases between. In germline, CDR1 is MDHEN, CDR2 SYDVKM. This CDR3 comprises 11 residues. The CDR3 DNA follows: TGTGCCTCCCAGGTTAACTATGGCTACACCTTC. It translates to CASQVNYGYTF.